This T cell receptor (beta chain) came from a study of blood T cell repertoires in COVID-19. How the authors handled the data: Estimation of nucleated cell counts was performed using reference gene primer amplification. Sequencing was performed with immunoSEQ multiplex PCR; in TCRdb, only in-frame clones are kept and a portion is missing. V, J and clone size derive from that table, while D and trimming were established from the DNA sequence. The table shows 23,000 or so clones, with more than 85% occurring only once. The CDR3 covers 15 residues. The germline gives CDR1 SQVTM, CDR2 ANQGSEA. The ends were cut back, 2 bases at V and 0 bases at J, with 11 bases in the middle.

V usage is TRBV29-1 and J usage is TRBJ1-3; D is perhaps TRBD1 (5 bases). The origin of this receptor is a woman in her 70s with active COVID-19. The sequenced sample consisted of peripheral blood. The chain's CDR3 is CSVERGTSSGNTIYF. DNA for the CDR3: TGCAGCGTTGAAAGGGGAACGAGCTCTGGAAACACCATATATTTT. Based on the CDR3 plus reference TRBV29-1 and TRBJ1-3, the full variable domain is SAVISQKPSRDICQRGTSLTIQCQVDSQVTMMFWYRQQPGQSLTLIATANQGSEATYESGFVIDKFPISRPNLTFSTLTVSNMSPEDSSIYLCSVERGTSSGNTIYFGEGSWLTVV.